This is a list of T cell receptor beta chains from one sample in a study of T cell changes during pregnancy in multiple sclerosis. This table comes from immunoSEQ multiplex PCR, and its TCRdb copy is limited to in-frame clones, with some not included. The sample holds 65,000 or so clones, around 90% seen once. The material sequenced was peripheral blood, taken in the second trimester of pregnancy. The receptors derive from a female donor in good health, enrolled as a control in a pregnancy study. CDR3s include the opening cysteine and the closing phenylalanine or tryptophan. A D gene is named only where the DNA matches it firmly. Expanded clones are given a class, and other clones once, few, many or no size at all.

clone size,D gene,V gene,J gene,CDR3 DNA,CDR3 protein
.,TRBD2,TRBV6-5,TRBJ2-5,TGTGCCACCCAACGGACTAGACAAGAGACCCAGTACTTC,CATQRTRQETQYF
once,TRBD2,TRBV9,TRBJ2-2,TGTGCCAGCGGGGAGCGGGGGACCAACACCGGGGAGCTGTTTTTT,CASGERGTNTGELFF
.,TRBD2,TRBV18,TRBJ2-1,TGTGCCAGCTCACAGGGACTAGCGGGCTCCTACAATGAGCAGTTCTTC,CASSQGLAGSYNEQFF
.,.,TRBV15,TRBJ1-5,TGTGCCACCAGCAGAGATTTTCCCATTGGCAATCAGCCCCAGCATTTT,CATSRDFPIGNQPQHF
.,TRBD1,TRBV4-1,TRBJ2-1,TGCGCCAGCAGCCAAGAGGGGACAGGGTCGTACAATGAGCAGTTCTTC,CASSQEGTGSYNEQFF
.,TRBD2,TRBV5-1,TRBJ2-6,TGCGCCAGCAGCTTGGTTGTTAGCGGGCGAGAAAGCTCTGGGGCCAACGTCCTGACTTTC,CASSLVVSGRESSGANVLTF
.,.,TRBV27,TRBJ1-4,TGTGCCAGCAGTTTAAATGCGTATGAAAAACTGTTTTTT,CASSLNAYEKLFF
.,TRBD1,TRBV7-6,TRBJ1-3,TGTGCCAGCAGCCCGGCCCCGGGACAGGGAAACACCATATATTTT,CASSPAPGQGNTIYF
.,.,TRBV2,TRBJ1-4,TGTGCCAGCAGGGAGGGACGGCTTAATGAAAAACTGTTTTTT,CASREGRLNEKLFF
.,.,TRBV28,TRBJ1-2,TGTGCCAGCAGTTCTGACACTAACTATGGCTACACCTTC,CASSSDTNYGYTF
.,TRBD1,TRBV27,TRBJ1-3,TGTGCCAGCAGACCCACAGGGGCTGGAAACACCATATATTTT,CASRPTGAGNTIYF
.,.,TRBV5-1,TRBJ2-2,TGCGCCAGCAGCTTGGTGCAGACCGGGGAGCTGTTTTTT,CASSLVQTGELFF
once,TRBD1,TRBV18,TRBJ1-3,TGTGCCAGCTCACCTGGGACAGGGACTGGAAACACCATATATTTT,CASSPGTGTGNTIYF
.,TRBD1,TRBV10-1,TRBJ1-2,TGCGCCAGCAGCATCAGGGGGCGGAACTATGGCTACACCTTC,CASSIRGRNYGYTF